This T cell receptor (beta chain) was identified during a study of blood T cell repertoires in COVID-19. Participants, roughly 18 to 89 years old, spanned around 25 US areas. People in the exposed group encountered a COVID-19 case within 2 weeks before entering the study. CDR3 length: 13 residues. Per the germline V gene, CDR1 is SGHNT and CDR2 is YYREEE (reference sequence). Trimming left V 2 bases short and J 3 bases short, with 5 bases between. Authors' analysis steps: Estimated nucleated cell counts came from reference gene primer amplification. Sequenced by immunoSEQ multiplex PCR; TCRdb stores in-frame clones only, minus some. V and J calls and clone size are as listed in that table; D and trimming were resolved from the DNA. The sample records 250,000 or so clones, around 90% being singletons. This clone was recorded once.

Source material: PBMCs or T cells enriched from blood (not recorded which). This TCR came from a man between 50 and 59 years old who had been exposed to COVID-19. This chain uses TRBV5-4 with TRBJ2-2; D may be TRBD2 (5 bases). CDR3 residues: CASSFGDTGELFF. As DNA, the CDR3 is TGTGCCAGCAGCTTCGGGGACACCGGGGAGCTGTTTTTT.